This note documents a single TCR beta chain sequence. The data are from a study of shared clonotypes between healthy human individuals. The table came from immunoSEQ multiplex PCR; TCRdb's copy has only in-frame clones and leaves some out. The data hold about half a million clones, with 79% observed a single time. Genomic DNA, for the unsorted samples, came from about 90 million PBMCs. With 3 bases clipped from V and 3 bases from J, the junction kept 11 bases outside the gene matches. CDR3 size: 16 residues. The germline V gene encodes CDR1 GTSNPN and CDR2 SVGIG (reference sequence). Specimen: PBMCs. This rearrangement joins TRBV30 to TRBJ2-3; 8 nucleotides align to TRBD2. The sequence derives from a middle-aged woman in good health. Some clones in this sample may be carry-over from other donors' samples. The CDR3: CAWSLWLAGRTDTQYF. The CDR3 DNA reads as TGTGCCTGGAGCTTGTGGCTAGCGGGTAGGACAGATACGCAGTATTTT.